This T cell receptor beta chain is from a study of T cells after yellow fever vaccination. Whole-study findings and limits: The study re-detected most primary-vaccination clones after the booster (about 96% CD4, approximately 88% CD8).

This clonotype has a single count. The antigen is undetermined. Germline assignment: CDR1 SGHNT and CDR2 YYREEE (reference sequence). CDR3 length: 14 residues. The trim removed 2 bases at V and 7 bases at J, leaving 3 bases unmatched. TCR cDNA, made by 5'RACE template switching, carried an added universal primer site and UMIs. TCRdb recomputed calls from the 5' RACE reads with MiXCR, one row per CDR3 protein. The sample contains tens of thousands of distinct CDR3 sequences, 7.5% to 9% of which appear only once. The TCR originated in a man aged 25 to 40 who received the YFV17D yellow fever vaccine. J is TRBJ2-1 and V is TRBV5-4, with 10 bases aligning to TRBD2. The sequencing used CD8+ T cells sorted from PBMCs, collected on the day of the yellow fever booster vaccination. In DNA, the CDR3 is TGTGCCAGCAGCTTAGCGGGAGGGCCAAATGAGCAGTTCTTC. Protein: CASSLAGGPNEQFF.